The 21 T cell receptor beta chains below were found in one sample sequenced in a study of T cell responses to AZD1222 COVID-19 vaccine. Some clones are missing from TCRdb's copy, which holds only in-frame ones; the method was immunoSEQ multiplex PCR. The sample consists of roughly 140,000 clones, 75% to 95% of them appearing once. The sample was peripheral blood, taken on day 0 of MenACWY control vaccination. The receptors come from an adult in good health.

V and J are TRBV2 and TRBJ2-5; 8 positions match TRBD2. V shed 10 bases, J shed 10 bases, and the junction held 17 bases outside the gene matches. Germline V gene data show CDR1 as SNHLY and CDR2 as FYNNEI. The CDR3 totals 14 residues. This CDR3 reads CATSKRTSSWDQYF. In nucleotides, the CDR3 is TGTGCCACCTCAAAACGGACTAGCTCATGGGACCAGTACTTC.

This chain uses TRBV5-4 with TRBJ1-4; TRBD1 is a possible D gene (5 bases). Trimming left V 1 base short and J 8 bases short, with 12 bases between. CDR3 size: 14 residues. Germline V gene lookup returns CDR1 SGHNT and CDR2 YYREEE (reference sequence). CDR3 sequence (DNA): TGTGCCAGCAGCTTGACGGGGGTGGGAGAAAAACTGTTTTTT. Its translation: CASSLTGVGEKLFF.

This clone was counted once. This chain joins TRBV19 and TRBJ1-5, with D possibly being TRBD1 (5 bases). V was cut by 6 bases and J by 0 bases, with 18 bases left in between. CDR3 length equals 17 residues. Germline CDR1 and CDR2: LNHDA and SQIVND (reference sequence). CDR3 loop: CASREQGLGLSNQPQHF. DNA for the CDR3: TGTGCCAGTAGGGAGCAGGGCCTCGGGCTTAGCAATCAGCCCCAGCATTTT.

The CDR3 here is CASSTTGLETQYF. The CDR3 nucleotides read TGCGCCAGCAGCACCACAGGGTTGGAGACCCAGTACTTC. The chain recombines TRBV5-1 with TRBJ2-5, with TRBD1 as a possible D gene (6 bases). Germline V CDR1 and CDR2: SGHRS, YFSETQ. This CDR3 spans 13 amino acids. V lost 4 bases to trimming and J lost 5 bases, with 12 bases between them.

V usage is TRBV4-1 and J usage is TRBJ1-2, with 10 bases fitting TRBD1. The CDR3 spans 16 residues. The germline V gene encodes CDR1 MGHRA and CDR2 YSYEKL. Unmatched junction bases numbered 8, after V lost 6 bases and J lost 1 base. CDR3 nucleotide sequence: TGCGCCAGCAGACCGGGACAGGGGACTTTTAACTATGGCTACACCTTC. As protein: CASRPGQGTFNYGYTF.

V gene TRBV5-4 combines with J gene TRBJ2-2; D is unclear. Germline V lookup: CDR1 SGHNT, CDR2 YYREEE (reference sequence). V was clipped by 1 base and J by 6 bases, with 10 bases between them. The CDR3 has 14 amino acids. This CDR3 is CASSLFMGAGELFF. CDR3 sequence (DNA): TGTGCCAGCAGCTTGTTCATGGGCGCCGGGGAGCTGTTTTTT.

The chain recombines TRBV6-2 or TRBV6-3 with TRBJ1-3; D remains ambiguous. The CDR3 consists of 15 residues. CDR1 and CDR2 (germline): MNHEY, SVGEGT. The ends were cut back, 2 bases at V and 0 bases at J, with 8 bases in the middle. CDR3 in amino acids: CASSYAAGSGNTIYF. In DNA, the CDR3 is TGTGCCAGCAGTTACGCCGCAGGCTCTGGAAACACCATATATTTT.

The gene calls are TRBV6-5 and TRBJ2-7; 7 bases are shared with TRBD1. V shed 8 bases, J shed 0 bases, and the junction held 4 bases outside the gene matches. This CDR3 spans 13 amino acids. The germline gives CDR1 MNHEY, CDR2 SVGAGI. The CDR3 bases are TGTGCCAGCTGGACAGGCAGCTCCTACGAGCAGTACTTC. Protein: CASWTGSSYEQYF.

The chain uses TRBV20-1 and TRBJ1-5; D is uncertain. The germline V and J ends were trimmed by 3 bases and 0 bases, with 0 bases remaining between them. The CDR3 totals 11 residues. CDR1 is DFQATT, CDR2 SNEGSKA, per germline (reference sequence). CDR3 sequence (DNA): TGCAGTGCTAGTAGCAATCAGCCCCAGCATTTT. It translates to CSASSNQPQHF.

The chain couples TRBV2 to TRBJ1-1; D not resolved. The CDR3 has 13 amino acids. Germline V CDR1 and CDR2: SNHLY, FYNNEI. V was cut by 3 bases and J by 1 base, with 6 bases left in between. The CDR3 here is CASSEYENTEAFF. DNA for the CDR3: TGTGCCAGCAGTGAGTATGAGAACACTGAAGCTTTCTTT.

This clone was observed once. The rearrangement links TRBV28 to TRBJ2-7; D is unresolved. The V gene lost 5 bases and the J gene lost 2 bases, with 13 bases spanning the gap. The CDR3 runs 14 residues. Germline V gene lookup returns CDR1 MDHEN and CDR2 SYDVKM. The CDR3 DNA is TGTGCCAGCAGTCCCGGGCCCCGGCCCTACGAGCAGTACTTC. Encoded protein: CASSPGPRPYEQYF.

The genes are TRBV7-6 and TRBJ1-1; D unclear. The length of the CDR3 is 13 residues. Per the germline V gene, CDR1 is SGHVS and CDR2 is FNYEAQ. Trimming cost V 4 bases and J 0 bases, with 6 bases left between them. The CDR3 sequence: CASSSRVNTEAFF. The CDR3 DNA is TGTGCCAGCAGCTCTCGGGTGAACACTGAAGCTTTCTTT.

The chain employs TRBV6-5 and TRBJ2-3; D gene ambiguous. V dropped 0 bases and J dropped 4 bases, with 8 bases sitting between them. The CDR3 is made up of 14 amino acids. Germline V lookup: CDR1 MNHEY, CDR2 SVGAGI. The DNA for the CDR3 is TGTGCCAGCAGTTACTCGTCGGCAGCAGATACGCAGTATTTT. It translates to CASSYSSAADTQYF.

This chain connects TRBV6-4 to TRBJ1-2; TRBD1 agrees at 7 bases. With V trimmed by 2 bases and J by 2 bases, 5 bases remained unmatched. The CDR3 totals 15 residues. CDR1 and CDR2 (germline): MRHNA, SNTAGT. CDR3 in DNA: TGTGCCAGCAGTGACCGTCCGGACAGGAACTATGGCTACACCTTC. Translating it yields CASSDRPDRNYGYTF.

This clone has more than one count but fewer than ten. The rearrangement links TRBV5-5 to TRBJ2-5, with 10 bases aligning to TRBD2. Looked up from germline, CDR1 is SGHKS and CDR2 is YYEKEE (reference sequence). V lost 4 bases, J lost 1 base, and 10 bases stayed unmatched. The CDR3 loop spans 17 amino acids. CDR3 in amino acids: CASSPRRGLASQETQYF. Here the CDR3 DNA reads TGTGCCAGCAGCCCGCGTAGGGGACTAGCGAGCCAAGAGACCCAGTACTTC.

J is TRBJ2-1 and V is TRBV10-3; TRBD2 matches at 15 bases. Trimming took 2 bases from V and 6 from J; bases not matched to a gene: 2. This CDR3 is 16 amino acids long. The germline gives CDR1 ENHRY, CDR2 SYGVKD. The CDR3 spells CAISEGLAGGRNEQFF. In nucleotides, the CDR3 is TGTGCCATCAGTGAGGGACTAGCGGGGGGGCGCAATGAGCAGTTCTTC.

V is TRBV24-1 and J is TRBJ2-5; D unresolved. Germline CDR1 is KGHDR and CDR2 is SFDVKD. CDR3 length: 13 amino acids. Trimming stripped 3 bases from V and 5 bases from J, with 9 bases between. CDR3 in DNA: TGTGCCACCAGTGATAGGCTATCGGAGACCCAGTACTTC. Translated, it gives CATSDRLSETQYF.

V is TRBV2 and J is TRBJ1-3; tentative D call: TRBD1 (5 bases). The germline gives CDR1 SNHLY, CDR2 FYNNEI. Trimming left V 7 bases short and J 4 bases short, with 11 bases between. The CDR3 is 13 amino acids. Here the CDR3 reads CASMGDWGNTIYF. The CDR3 nucleotides read TGTGCCAGCATGGGGGACTGGGGAAACACCATATATTTT.

The gene calls are TRBV15 and TRBJ2-2; D assignment may be TRBD1 or TRBD2 (5 bases each). The CDR3 loop spans 17 amino acids. Germline loops: CDR1 LNHNV, CDR2 YYDKDF (reference sequence). V was cut by 4 bases and J by 5 bases, with 20 bases left in between. Here the CDR3 DNA reads TGTGCCACCAGCAAGAGACCCGACAGTGGAGGTACCGGGGAGCTGTTTTTT. Translating it yields CATSKRPDSGGTGELFF.

The V and J genes are TRBV3-1 (or the pseudogene TRBV3-2) and TRBJ2-7; 9 bases match TRBD1. The CDR3 extends over 17 amino acids. The J segment lost 2 bases and the V segment lost 0 bases, leaving 8 bases of the junction unmatched. The germline V gene encodes CDR1 LGHDT and CDR2 YNNKEL (reference sequence). In nucleotides, the CDR3 is TGTGCCAGCAGCCAAGATAGTTGGACAGGGGACACCTACGAGCAGTACTTC. It codes for CASSQDSWTGDTYEQYF.

CDR3 in DNA: TGCGCCAGCAGCGTACAGGGTAGGAAAGAGACCCAGTACTTC. Its translation is CASSVQGRKETQYF. The genes are TRBV4-1 and TRBJ2-5; tentative D call: TRBD1 (6 bases). Germline V gene data show CDR1 as MGHRA and CDR2 as YSYEKL. CDR3 size: 14 residues. Trimming pared 5 bases from V and 3 bases from J, leaving 13 bases between.